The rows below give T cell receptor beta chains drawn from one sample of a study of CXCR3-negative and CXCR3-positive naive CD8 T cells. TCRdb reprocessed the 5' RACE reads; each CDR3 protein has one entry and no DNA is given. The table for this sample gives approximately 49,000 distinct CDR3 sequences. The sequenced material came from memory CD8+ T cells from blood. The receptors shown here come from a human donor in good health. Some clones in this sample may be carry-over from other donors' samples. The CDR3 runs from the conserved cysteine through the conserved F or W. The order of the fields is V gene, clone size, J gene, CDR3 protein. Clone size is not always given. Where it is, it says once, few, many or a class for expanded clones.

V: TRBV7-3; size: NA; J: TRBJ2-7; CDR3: CASSFKASSYEQYF
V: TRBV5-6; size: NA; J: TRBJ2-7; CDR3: CASSLGFMDEQYF
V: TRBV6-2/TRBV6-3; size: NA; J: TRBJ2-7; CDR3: CASSYRANEQYF
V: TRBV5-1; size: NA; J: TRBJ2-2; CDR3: CASSEGVRTGELFF
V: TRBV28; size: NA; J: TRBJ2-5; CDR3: CASSFLGDSQETQYF
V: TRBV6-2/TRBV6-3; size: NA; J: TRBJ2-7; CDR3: CASSYAGTGDEQYF
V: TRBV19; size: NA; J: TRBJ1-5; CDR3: CASMGGGLQPQHF
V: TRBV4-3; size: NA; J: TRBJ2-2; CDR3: CASSQEAPGQAGELFF
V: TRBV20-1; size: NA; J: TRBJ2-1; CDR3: CSARLAGDMVNEQFF
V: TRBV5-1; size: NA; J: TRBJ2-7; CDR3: CASSDGQESSYEQYF
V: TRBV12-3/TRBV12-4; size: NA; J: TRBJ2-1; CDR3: CASSLLARDEQFF
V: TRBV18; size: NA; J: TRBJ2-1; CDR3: CASSPEGRGGNEQFF
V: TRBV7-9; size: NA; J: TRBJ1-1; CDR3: CASSHPTGFNTEAFF
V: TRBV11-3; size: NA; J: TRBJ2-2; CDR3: CASSLREGHTGELFF
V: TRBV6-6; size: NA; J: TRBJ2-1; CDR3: CASNLLAGGRNEQFF
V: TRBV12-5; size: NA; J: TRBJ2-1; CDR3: CASGWSEERSNSYNEQFF
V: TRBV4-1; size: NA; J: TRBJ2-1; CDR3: CASSHLPGANEQFF
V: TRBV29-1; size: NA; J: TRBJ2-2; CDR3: CSVEGAGELPTGELFF
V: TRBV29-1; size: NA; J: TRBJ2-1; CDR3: CSVEESPGQFF
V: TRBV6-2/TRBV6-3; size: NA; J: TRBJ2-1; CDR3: CASSYEGRGYNEQFF
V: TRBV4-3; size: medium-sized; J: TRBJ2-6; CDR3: CASSQAETGESGANVLTF
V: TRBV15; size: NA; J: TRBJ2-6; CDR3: CATSPSGGSGANVLTF
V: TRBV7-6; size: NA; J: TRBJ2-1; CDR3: CASSDETGLFSNEQFF
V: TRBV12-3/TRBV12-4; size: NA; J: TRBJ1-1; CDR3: CASSLALGYTEAFF
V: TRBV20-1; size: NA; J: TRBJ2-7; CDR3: CSARPQVLAETYEQYF
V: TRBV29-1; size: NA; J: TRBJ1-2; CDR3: CSVVPVQGDYGYTF
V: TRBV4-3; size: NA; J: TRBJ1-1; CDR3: CASSQGSNTEAFF
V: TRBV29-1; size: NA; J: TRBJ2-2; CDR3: CSVYRGTGELFF
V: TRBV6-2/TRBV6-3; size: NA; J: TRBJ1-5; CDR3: CASTQRRGQGINQPQHF
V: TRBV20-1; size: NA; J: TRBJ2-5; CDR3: CSAGTGGQETQYF
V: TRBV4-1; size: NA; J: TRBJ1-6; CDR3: CASSQDRAVYNSPLHF
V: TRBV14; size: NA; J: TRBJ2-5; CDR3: CASSQDRRAQYF
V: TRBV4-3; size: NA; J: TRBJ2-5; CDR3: CASSQETASGARETQYF
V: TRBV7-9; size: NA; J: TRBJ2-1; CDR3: CASSLWAGRSSSYNEQFF
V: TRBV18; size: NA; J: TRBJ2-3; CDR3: CASTRTGADTDTQYF
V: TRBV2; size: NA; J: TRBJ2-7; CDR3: CASLVPSGGNEQYF
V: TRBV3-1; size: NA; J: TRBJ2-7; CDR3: CASSQDLDRPGEQYF